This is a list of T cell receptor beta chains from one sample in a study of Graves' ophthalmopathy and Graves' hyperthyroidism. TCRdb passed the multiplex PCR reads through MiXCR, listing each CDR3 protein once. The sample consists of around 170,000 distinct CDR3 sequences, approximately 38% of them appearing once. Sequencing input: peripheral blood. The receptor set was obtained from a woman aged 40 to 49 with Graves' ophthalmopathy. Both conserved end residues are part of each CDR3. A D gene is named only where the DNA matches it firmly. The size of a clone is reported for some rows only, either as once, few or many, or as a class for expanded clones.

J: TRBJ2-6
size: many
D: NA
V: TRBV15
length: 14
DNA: TGTGCCACCAGCAGACAGTCTGGGGCCAACGTCCTGACTTTC
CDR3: CATSRQSGANVLTF

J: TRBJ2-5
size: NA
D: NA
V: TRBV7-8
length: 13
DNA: TGTGCCAGCAGCTTATATCAGCAAGAGACCCAGTACTTC
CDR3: CASSLYQQETQYF

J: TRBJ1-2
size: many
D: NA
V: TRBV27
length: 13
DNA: TGTGCCAGCAGTTTCACAGGATACTATGGCTACACCTTC
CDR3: CASSFTGYYGYTF

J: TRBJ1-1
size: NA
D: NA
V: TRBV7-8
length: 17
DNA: TGTGCCAGCAGCTATCGACAGTTTCCCAGCATGAACACTGAAGCTTTCTTT
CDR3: CASSYRQFPSMNTEAFF

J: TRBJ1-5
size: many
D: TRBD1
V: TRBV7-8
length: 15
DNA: TGTGCCAGCAGCAGATCCGGGACAGGGTCTCAGCCCCAGCATTTT
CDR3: CASSRSGTGSQPQHF

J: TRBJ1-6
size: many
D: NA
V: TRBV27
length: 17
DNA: TGTGCCAGCAGTTTAAGGGGAGTGGGGACGGATAATTCACCCCTCCACTTT
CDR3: CASSLRGVGTDNSPLHF

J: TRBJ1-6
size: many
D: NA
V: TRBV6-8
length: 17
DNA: TGTGCCAGCAGCCCTTTTTTCCCGAGCTCCTATAATTCACCCCTCCACTTT
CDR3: CASSPFFPSSYNSPLHF

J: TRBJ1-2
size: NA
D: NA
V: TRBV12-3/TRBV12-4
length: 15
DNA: TGTGCCAGCAAAACCCACAGTGCCGCTAACTATGGCTACACCTTC
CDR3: CASKTHSAANYGYTF

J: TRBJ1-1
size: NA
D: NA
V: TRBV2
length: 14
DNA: TGTGCCAGCAGTGAAGGTCTGATGAACACTGAAGCTTTCTTT
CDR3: CASSEGLMNTEAFF

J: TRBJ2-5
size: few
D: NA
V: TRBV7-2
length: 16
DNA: TGTGCCAGCAGCTTAGCCCACCCGGGGGCCGTGCAAACCCAGTACTTC
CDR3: CASSLAHPGAVQTQYF

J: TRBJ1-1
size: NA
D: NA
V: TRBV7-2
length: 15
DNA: TGTGCCAGCAGCTTAGTAATAGGGGTCGTCGGAGAAGCTTTCTTT
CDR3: CASSLVIGVVGEAFF

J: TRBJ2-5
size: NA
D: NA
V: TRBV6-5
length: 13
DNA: TGTGCCAGCAGTTACAGGGAAGGAGAGACCCAGTACTTC
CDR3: CASSYREGETQYF

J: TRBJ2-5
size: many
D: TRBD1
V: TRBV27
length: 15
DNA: TGTGCCAGCAGACCGATCAGGGGGATCCAAGAGACCCAGTACTTC
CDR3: CASRPIRGIQETQYF

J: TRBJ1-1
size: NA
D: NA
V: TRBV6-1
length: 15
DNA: TGTGCCAGCGGGAAGGGCAGGACCTGGAACACTGAAGCTTTCTTT
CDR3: CASGKGRTWNTEAFF

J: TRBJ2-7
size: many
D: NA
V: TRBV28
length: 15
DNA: TGTGCCAGCAGTTCAGCCTTGGAGACGGCCTGCGAGCAGTACTTC
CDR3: CASSSALETACEQYF

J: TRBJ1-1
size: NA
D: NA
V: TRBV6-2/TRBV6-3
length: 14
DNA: TGTGCCAGCAGTTACTCCCGGAGGTACACTGAAGCTTTCTTT
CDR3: CASSYSRRYTEAFF

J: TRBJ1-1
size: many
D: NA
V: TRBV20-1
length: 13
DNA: TGCAGTGCTAGTTGGGGGGGCGGCACTGAAGCTTTCTTT
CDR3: CSASWGGGTEAFF

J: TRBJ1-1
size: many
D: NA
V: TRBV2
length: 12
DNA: TGTGCCGCCGCACCGATGAACACTGAAGCTTTCTTT
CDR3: CAAAPMNTEAFF

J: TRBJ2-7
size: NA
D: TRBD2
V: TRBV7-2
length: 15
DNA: TGTGCCAGCAGCCCGCGGACTAGCGGGAGAGGCGAGCAGTACTTC
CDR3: CASSPRTSGRGEQYF

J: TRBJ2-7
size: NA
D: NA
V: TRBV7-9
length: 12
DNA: TGTGCCAGCAGCCCTGAGGGTGGCGAGCAGTACTTC
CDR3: CASSPEGGEQYF

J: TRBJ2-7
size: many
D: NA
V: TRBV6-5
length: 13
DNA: TGTGCCAGCACCCCCAGAGGACTTTACGAGCAGTACTTC
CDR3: CASTPRGLYEQYF

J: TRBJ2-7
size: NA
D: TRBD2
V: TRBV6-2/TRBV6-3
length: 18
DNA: TGTGCCAGCAGTACTCGTGGGACTAGCGGACTTACCACCTACGAGCAGTACTTC
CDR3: CASSTRGTSGLTTYEQYF

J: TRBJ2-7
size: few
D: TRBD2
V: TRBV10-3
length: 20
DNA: TGTGCCATCAGTCCTTTCCCTCTCAGACTAGCGGGAGTGGGTACCTACGAGCAGTACTTT
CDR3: CAISPFPLRLAGVGTYEQYF

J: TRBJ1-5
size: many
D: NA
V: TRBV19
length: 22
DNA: NA
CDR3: CASSISGLQSAPAFWLDQPQHF

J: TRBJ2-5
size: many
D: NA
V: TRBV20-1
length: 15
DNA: TGCAGTGCTAGACTGTATAGGGGGACTACCGAGACCCAGTACTTC
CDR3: CSARLYRGTTETQYF

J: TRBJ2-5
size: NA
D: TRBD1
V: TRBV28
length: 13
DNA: TGTGCCAGCAGTTGGGACAGGGTGGGGACCCAGTACTTC
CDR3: CASSWDRVGTQYF

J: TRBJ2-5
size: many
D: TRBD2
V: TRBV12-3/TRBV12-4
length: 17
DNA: TGTGCCAGCAGTTGGTTGACTAGCGGGAGAAGTTTGGAGACCCAGTACTTC
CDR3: CASSWLTSGRSLETQYF

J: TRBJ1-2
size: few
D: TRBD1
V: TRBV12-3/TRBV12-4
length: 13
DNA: TGTGCCAGCACCCGACAGGGGTTCTATGGCTACACCTTC
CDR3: CASTRQGFYGYTF

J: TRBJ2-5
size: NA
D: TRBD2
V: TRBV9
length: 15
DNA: TGTGCCAGCAGCGTTAATAGCGGGAGTGATGAGACCCAGTACTTC
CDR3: CASSVNSGSDETQYF